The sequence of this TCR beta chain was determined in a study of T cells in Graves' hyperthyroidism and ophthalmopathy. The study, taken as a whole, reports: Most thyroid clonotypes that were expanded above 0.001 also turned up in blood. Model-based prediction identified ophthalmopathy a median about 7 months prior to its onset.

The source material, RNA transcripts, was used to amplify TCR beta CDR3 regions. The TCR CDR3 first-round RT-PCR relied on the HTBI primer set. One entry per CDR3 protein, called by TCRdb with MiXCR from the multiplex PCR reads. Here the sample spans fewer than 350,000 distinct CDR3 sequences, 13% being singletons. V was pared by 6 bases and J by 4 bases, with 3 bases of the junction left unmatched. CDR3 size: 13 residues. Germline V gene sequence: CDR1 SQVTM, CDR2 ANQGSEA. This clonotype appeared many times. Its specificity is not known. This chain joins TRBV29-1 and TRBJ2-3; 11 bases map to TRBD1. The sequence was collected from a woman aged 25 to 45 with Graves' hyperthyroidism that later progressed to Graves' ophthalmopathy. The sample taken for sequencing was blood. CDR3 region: CSVPGQGADTQYF. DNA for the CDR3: TGCAGCGTCCCGGGACAGGGGGCAGATACGCAGTATTTT.